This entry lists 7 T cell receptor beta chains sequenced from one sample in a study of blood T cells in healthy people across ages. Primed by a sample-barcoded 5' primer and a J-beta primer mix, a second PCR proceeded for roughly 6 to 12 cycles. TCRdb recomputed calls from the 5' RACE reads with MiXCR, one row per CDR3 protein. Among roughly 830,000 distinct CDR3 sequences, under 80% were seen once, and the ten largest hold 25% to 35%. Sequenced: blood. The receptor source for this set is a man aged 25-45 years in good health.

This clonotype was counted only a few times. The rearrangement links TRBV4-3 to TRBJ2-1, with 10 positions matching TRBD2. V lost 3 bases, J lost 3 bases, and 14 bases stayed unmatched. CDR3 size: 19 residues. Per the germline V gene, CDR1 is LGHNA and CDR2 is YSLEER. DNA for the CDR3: TGCGCCAGCAGCCACGCTGGACTAGCGGCGACTTTTCACTACAATGAGCAGTTCTTC. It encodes CASSHAGLAATFHYNEQFF.

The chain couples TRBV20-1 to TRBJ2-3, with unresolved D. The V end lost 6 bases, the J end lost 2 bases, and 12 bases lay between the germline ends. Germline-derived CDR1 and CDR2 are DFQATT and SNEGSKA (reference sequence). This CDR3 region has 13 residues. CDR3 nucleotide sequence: TGCAGTGCAAGCAGGTTAAACACAGATACGCAGTATTTT. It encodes CSASRLNTDTQYF.

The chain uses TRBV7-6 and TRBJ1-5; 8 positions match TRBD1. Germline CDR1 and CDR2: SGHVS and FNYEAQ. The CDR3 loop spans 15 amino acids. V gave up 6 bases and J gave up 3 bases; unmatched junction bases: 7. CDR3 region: CASSQTGGPNQPQHF. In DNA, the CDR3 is TGTGCCAGCAGTCAAACAGGGGGACCCAATCAGCCCCAGCATTTT.

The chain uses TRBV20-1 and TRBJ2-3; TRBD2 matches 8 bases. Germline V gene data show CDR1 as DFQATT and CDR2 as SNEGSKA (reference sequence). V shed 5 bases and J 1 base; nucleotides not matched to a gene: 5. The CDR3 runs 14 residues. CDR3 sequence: CSAVSGVGTDTQYF. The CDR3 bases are TGCAGTGCTGTTAGCGGGGTAGGCACAGATACGCAGTATTTT.

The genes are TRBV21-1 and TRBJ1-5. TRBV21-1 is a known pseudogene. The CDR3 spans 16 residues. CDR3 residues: CASSNAPPGGNQPQHF. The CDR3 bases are TGTGCCAGCAGCAACGCCCCTCCGGGGGGCAATCAGCCCCAGCATTTT.

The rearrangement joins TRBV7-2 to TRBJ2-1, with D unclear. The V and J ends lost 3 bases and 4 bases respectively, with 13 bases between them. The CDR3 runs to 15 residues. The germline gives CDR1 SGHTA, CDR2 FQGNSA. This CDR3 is CASSFSGLGYNEQFF. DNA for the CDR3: TGTGCCAGCAGCTTTTCCGGCCTAGGGTACAATGAGCAGTTCTTC.

CDR3: CASSLNNRVYGYTF. As DNA, the CDR3 is TGTGCCAGCAGCTTAAATAACAGGGTGTATGGCTACACCTTC. The chain links TRBV7-2 to TRBJ1-2, with D possibly TRBD1 on 6 matching bases. CDR1 is SGHTA and CDR2 is FQGNSA in the germline V gene. The CDR3 consists of 14 residues. V was trimmed by 2 bases and J by 5 bases, leaving 12 bases between them.